This T cell receptor (beta chain) comes out of a study of shared clonotypes between healthy human individuals. Study in general: There were three CD4 naive, three CD4 memory, two CD8 naive and one CD8 memory plates per donor.

In the case of this clone: Its target is not known. This sample also contains other DNA sequences that code for the same CDR3.

Study observations and caveats: Sorted-subset sequencing, rarefaction showed, was incomplete despite large depth.

Assay: immunoSEQ multiplex PCR; the TCRdb copy retains only in-frame clones and omits some. The profile shows approximately 2.5 million clones, roughly 93% of them singletons. The germline gives CDR1 MNHEY, CDR2 SMNVEV (reference sequence). The CDR3 covers 13 residues. V lost 3 bases to trimming and J lost 4 bases, with 10 bases between them. The sample consisted of naive CD4+ T cells from PBMCs. Subset given: CD45RA+ positively selected. The TCR originated in a man between 18 and 29 years old in good health. Some clones in this sample may be carry-over from other donors' samples. The rearrangement links TRBV27 to TRBJ2-7; D is possibly TRBD2 (5 bases). This chain's CDR3 is CASSLTRGYEQYF. For the CDR3, the DNA is TGTGCCAGCAGTTTGACCCGAGGGTACGAGCAGTACTTC.